These 28 T cell receptor beta chains were sequenced from one sample in a study of OX40 agonist ivuxolimab in advanced cancers. Generated by immunoSEQ multiplex PCR, the TCRdb table keeps only in-frame clones and is missing some. The table shows some 54,000 clones, with about 90% occurring only once. Material: CD4+ or CD8+ T cells sorted from blood, obtained in a trial of the OX40 agonist ivuxolimab. The source is an adult with an advanced solid tumor such as melanoma, head and neck, liver or kidney cancer.

As for this clone: The junction and the germline gene differ at one end; a read error may be behind it. This sequence joins TRBV29-1 and TRBJ1-5; D gene ambiguous. The CDR3 covers 13 residues. Germline V gene data show CDR1 as SQVTM and CDR2 as ANQGSEA. This CDR3 is CSVARRADQPQHF. CDR3 in DNA: TGCAGTGTTGCAAGGCGGGCCGATCAGCCCCAGCATTTT.

This sequence joins TRBV30 and TRBJ1-5; no definite D call. The CDR3 has 16 residues. Trimming took 3 bases from V and 3 from J, leaving 18 bases between them. Germline V gene data show CDR1 as GTSNPN and CDR2 as SVGIG (reference sequence). CDR3 in DNA: TGTGCCTGGAGCGGGAGACTACAGCTAGCCAATCAGCCCCAGCATTTT. This gives the protein CAWSGRLQLANQPQHF.

This sequence joins TRBV27 and TRBJ1-1; D might be TRBD1 (6 bases). Trimming cost V 3 bases and J 2 bases, with 28 bases left between them. The CDR3 extends over 20 amino acids. Germline CDR1 MNHEY, CDR2 SMNVEV (reference sequence). This CDR3 reads CASSFRGDTSLRVYNTEAFF. CDR3 coding DNA: TGTGCCAGCAGTTTTAGGGGGGACACCTCTCTCCGGGTGTACAACACTGAAGCTTTCTTT.

This chain joins TRBV2 and TRBJ1-1, with a possible D match to TRBD1 (5 bases). V lost 1 base and J 12 bases, leaving 18 bases between the germline ends. The CDR3 has 14 residues. The germline gives CDR1 SNHLY, CDR2 FYNNEI. CDR3 DNA: TGTGCCAGCAGTGAAGGGCTCGTCAGGGTACGAACTTTCTTT. This codes for CASSEGLVRVRTFF.

This chain links TRBV7-8 with TRBJ2-5, with D tentatively TRBD1 or TRBD2 (6 bases each). Germline CDR1 is SGHVS and CDR2 is FQNEAQ. Deletions cut 0 bases from V and 5 bases from J, with 13 bases between. CDR3 length equals 15 residues. The CDR3 DNA follows: TGTGCCAGCAGCTTAGCGTGGGGGGCGAGGGAGACCCAGTACTTC. Amino acid sequence: CASSLAWGARETQYF.

This rearrangement joins TRBV9 to TRBJ1-1, with D unresolved. The V gene's germline CDR1 is SGDLS and CDR2 YYNGEE. The V end lost 3 bases, the J end lost 2 bases, and 11 bases lay between the germline ends. The CDR3 contains 14 residues. CDR3 loop: CASSALRLNTEAFF. As DNA, the CDR3 is TGTGCCAGCAGCGCACTCAGATTAAACACTGAAGCTTTCTTT. Filled out from reference TRBV9 and TRBJ1-1, the complete variable domain reads DSGVTQTPKHLITATGQRVTLRCSPRSGDLSVYWYQQSLDQGLQFLIQYYNGEERAKGNILERFSAQQFPDLHSELNLSSLELGDSALYFCASSALRLNTEAFFGQGTRLTVV.

This chain uses TRBV6-5 with TRBJ1-1; a weak D match, TRBD1 (5 bases). Germline V gene data show CDR1 as MNHEY and CDR2 as SVGAGI. The CDR3 runs to 14 residues. The ends were cut back, 5 bases at V and 1 base at J, with 11 bases in the middle. The CDR3 is CASSPGGWNTEAFF. In DNA, the CDR3 is TGTGCCAGCAGTCCGGGGGGGTGGAACACTGAAGCTTTCTTT.

The J gene is TRBJ2-3, the V gene TRBV9, with TRBD2 identical over 10 bases. CDR3 length: 16 amino acids. V dropped 0 bases and J dropped 3; count of bases not matched to a gene: 4. Germline V gene lookup returns CDR1 SGDLS and CDR2 YYNGEE. This chain's CDR3 is CASSVDSSGGTDTQYF. As DNA, the CDR3 is TGTGCCAGCAGCGTAGATTCTAGCGGGGGAACAGATACGCAGTATTTT. Using reference TRBV9 and TRBJ2-3 for the parts outside the CDR3, the full variable domain is DSGVTQTPKHLITATGQRVTLRCSPRSGDLSVYWYQQSLDQGLQFLIQYYNGEERAKGNILERFSAQQFPDLHSELNLSSLELGDSALYFCASSVDSSGGTDTQYFGPGTRLTVL.

This chain uses TRBV27 with TRBJ1-6; D unclear. CDR1 and CDR2 (germline): MNHEY, SMNVEV (reference sequence). V lost 3 bases to trimming and J lost 8 bases, with 14 bases between them. The CDR3 runs 15 residues. The CDR3 region is CASSFHEGVDSPLHF. In nucleotides, the CDR3 is TGTGCCAGCAGTTTCCACGAGGGTGTTGATTCACCCCTCCACTTT.

This clone came up a few times. At one end the junction does not follow the germline gene, possibly because of a read error. The chain recombines TRBV6-1 with TRBJ2-2; D is ambiguous. The CDR3 has 13 residues. Looked up from germline, CDR1 is MNHNS and CDR2 is SASEGT. CDR3 coding DNA: TGTGCCAGCAGGGAAGTACGCGCCGGGGAGCTGTTTTTT. Translating gives CASREVRAGELFF.

The V gene is TRBV7-3, the J gene TRBJ2-1; 8 nucleotides align to TRBD2. Germline V CDR1 and CDR2: SGHTA, FQGTGA. The CDR3 loop spans 15 amino acids. The J segment lost 9 bases and the V segment lost 1 base, leaving 8 bases of the junction unmatched. This CDR3 is CASSLNAGGISEQFF. The CDR3 nucleotides read TGTGCCAGCAGCTTAAATGCGGGGGGCATTAGTGAGCAGTTCTTC. The full variable domain, with the rest looked up from reference TRBV7-3 and TRBJ2-1, is GAGVSQTPSNKVTEKGKYVELRCDPISGHTALYWYRQSLGQGPEFLIYFQGTGAADDSGLPNDRFFAVRPEGSVSTLKIQRTERGDSAVYLCASSLNAGGISEQFFGPGTRLTVL.

The gene calls are TRBV5-1 and TRBJ1-4; D is uncertain. The CDR3 is 13 residues long. Germline CDR1 is SGHRS and CDR2 is YFSETQ. Trimming removed 7 bases from V and 6 bases from J, with 13 bases in between. The CDR3 bases are TGCGCCAGCGGAAATCAGTGGGATGAAAAACTGTTTTTT. Amino acids: CASGNQWDEKLFF.

This clone was seen once. The chain is built from TRBV7-2 and TRBJ1-2; D is possibly TRBD1 (5 bases). Germline CDR1 SGHTA, CDR2 FQGNSA. V was trimmed by 4 bases and J by 6 bases, leaving 15 bases between them. This CDR3 region has 14 residues. The DNA for the CDR3 is TGTGCCAGCAGCTCTGGGACGCAACTCCATGGCTACACCTTC. Protein product: CASSSGTQLHGYTF.

The rearrangement links TRBV18 to TRBJ1-5; tentative D call: TRBD1 (5 bases). V was trimmed by 6 bases and J by 2 bases, leaving 11 bases between them. In germline, CDR1 is KGHSH, CDR2 LQKENI. The CDR3 loop spans 14 amino acids. The CDR3 region has the DNA TGTGCCAGCTCGTCAGGGCTAGGCAATCAGCCCCAGCATTTT. Translated, it gives CASSSGLGNQPQHF.

The count of this clone is one. The chain uses TRBV7-2 and TRBJ2-1; maybe TRBD1 (5 bases). Deletions cut 1 base from V and 4 bases from J, with 11 bases between. The length of the CDR3 is 15 residues. The germline V gene encodes CDR1 SGHTA and CDR2 FQGNSA. The CDR3, as DNA: TGTGCCAGCAGCTTAGGCTCTCAGGGTTACAATGAGCAGTTCTTC. This translates into CASSLGSQGYNEQFF.

The chain recombines TRBV5-1 with TRBJ2-3; 13 nucleotides match TRBD2. Germline loops: CDR1 SGHRS, CDR2 YFSETQ. The CDR3 totals 19 residues. With V trimmed by 3 bases and J by 7 bases, 17 bases remained unmatched. The chain's CDR3 is CASSSEPGLAGFSRNTQYF. The CDR3 DNA reads as TGCGCCAGCAGCTCGGAACCGGGACTAGCGGGGTTCTCCAGAAATACGCAGTATTTT.

The gene calls are TRBV6-1 and TRBJ1-5, with a tentative D call TRBD1 (6 bases). The CDR3 length is 15 residues. Per the germline V gene, CDR1 is MNHNS and CDR2 is SASEGT. V lost 6 bases and J lost 3, with 15 bases in between. The CDR3 nucleotides are TGTGCCAGCAGCCTTTCGGGACATAACAATCAGCCCCAGCATTTT. Translation gives CASSLSGHNNQPQHF.

This clone was seen only once. The chain is built from TRBV6-6 and TRBJ2-7; D not resolved. CDR3 length: 16 residues. Looked up from germline, CDR1 is MNHNY and CDR2 is SVGAGI (reference sequence). V shed 7 bases and J shed 2 bases, with 21 bases lying between them. The DNA for the CDR3 is TGTGCCAGCACCAATCCCCTGAGCAGGAGTCCCTACGAGCAGTACTTC. As protein: CASTNPLSRSPYEQYF.

This chain links TRBV29-1 with TRBJ2-1; 9 bases are a match to TRBD2. The trim removed 6 bases at V and 1 base at J, leaving 4 bases unmatched. This CDR3 comprises 14 residues. The V gene's germline CDR1 is SQVTM and CDR2 ANQGSEA. Here the CDR3 reads CSVDAGGSYNEQFF. The CDR3, as DNA: TGCAGCGTAGACGCGGGGGGGTCCTACAATGAGCAGTTCTTC.

This clone is deemed medium-sized. V gene TRBV30 combines with J gene TRBJ1-2; no reliable D call. Germline V gives CDR1 GTSNPN, CDR2 SVGIG (reference sequence). With 3 bases removed from V and 1 base from J, the gap between germline ends came to 6 bases. The CDR3 consists of 12 residues. CDR3 protein: CAWSQINYGYTF. Written as DNA, the CDR3 is TGTGCCTGGAGCCAGATTAACTATGGCTACACCTTC.

The chain employs TRBV9 and TRBJ1-5; D not resolved. This CDR3 is 13 amino acids long. The germline V and J ends were trimmed by 4 bases and 3 bases, with 8 bases remaining between them. Germline loops: CDR1 SGDLS, CDR2 YYNGEE. CDR3 loop: CASSFGLNQPQHF. DNA of the CDR3: TGTGCCAGCAGCTTTGGGCTCAATCAGCCCCAGCATTTT.

The rearrangement joins TRBV4-2 to TRBJ2-5; 11 bases are shared with TRBD2. This CDR3 is 17 amino acids long. The germline gives CDR1 LGHNA, CDR2 YNFKEQ. The trim removed 1 base at V and 5 bases at J, leaving 9 bases unmatched. CDR3: CASSQVSGGGLGETQYF. CDR3 in DNA: TGTGCCAGCAGCCAAGTTAGCGGGGGGGGTCTCGGGGAGACCCAGTACTTC.

The chain carries TRBV6-4 and TRBJ2-2; D is perhaps TRBD1 or TRBD2 (5 bases each). The length of the CDR3 is 15 residues. V lost 5 bases, J lost 4 bases, and 14 bases lay in between. Germline-derived CDR1 and CDR2 are MRHNA and SNTAGT. The CDR3: CASSRGTVPTGELFF. In DNA form, the CDR3 reads TGTGCCAGCAGTCGTGGGACGGTGCCCACCGGGGAGCTGTTTTTT.

This clone appeared once. The chain couples TRBV11-2 to TRBJ2-7; 7 positions agree with TRBD1. Germline values: CDR1 SGHAT, CDR2 FQNNGV. Trimming at V came to 5 bases and at J to 0 bases, leaving 4 bases not matched to a gene. This CDR3 has 14 residues. CDR3 sequence: CASSLYRGSYEQYF. CDR3 nucleotides: TGTGCCAGCAGCCTGTACAGGGGCTCCTACGAGCAGTACTTC.

This clone came up once. This rearrangement joins TRBV10-3 to TRBJ1-4; TRBD1 matches at 8 bases. The junction had 12 bases not matched to a gene; V was cut back by 8 bases and J by 7 bases. The germline V gene encodes CDR1 ENHRY and CDR2 SYGVKD. The CDR3 has 15 residues. CDR3 coding DNA: TGTGCCATCTCAAACCAGGGGGCTCTGTCTGAAAAACTGTTTTTT. Residues: CAISNQGALSEKLFF.

V gene TRBV30 combines with J gene TRBJ2-1; D is ambiguous. Germline loops: CDR1 GTSNPN, CDR2 SVGIG (reference sequence). V was clipped by 8 bases and J by 0 bases, with 14 bases between them. The CDR3 has 14 amino acids. In DNA, the CDR3 is TGTGCCGGAACCGACATGCGCTCCTACAATGAGCAGTTCTTC. This sequence encodes CAGTDMRSYNEQFF.

This rearrangement joins TRBV11-2 to TRBJ2-1; 8 nucleotides match TRBD2. CDR3 length: 14 residues. The trim removed 8 bases at V and 5 bases at J, leaving 8 bases unmatched. Germline CDR1 is SGHAT and CDR2 is FQNNGV. The CDR3 protein is CASGSGRGDNEQFF. In DNA form, the CDR3 reads TGTGCCAGCGGCTCAGGGCGGGGGGACAATGAGCAGTTCTTC.

This clone came up a few times. The chain joins TRBV6-1 to TRBJ1-6, with D possibly matching TRBD1 (5 bases). From germline, CDR1 is MNHNS and CDR2 SASEGT. Trimming took 5 bases from V and 7 from J, leaving 15 bases between them. The CDR3 has 15 residues. CDR3 region: CASSRDWKGNSPLHF. The CDR3 DNA is TGTGCCAGCAGTCGGGACTGGAAAGGAAATTCACCCCTCCACTTT.